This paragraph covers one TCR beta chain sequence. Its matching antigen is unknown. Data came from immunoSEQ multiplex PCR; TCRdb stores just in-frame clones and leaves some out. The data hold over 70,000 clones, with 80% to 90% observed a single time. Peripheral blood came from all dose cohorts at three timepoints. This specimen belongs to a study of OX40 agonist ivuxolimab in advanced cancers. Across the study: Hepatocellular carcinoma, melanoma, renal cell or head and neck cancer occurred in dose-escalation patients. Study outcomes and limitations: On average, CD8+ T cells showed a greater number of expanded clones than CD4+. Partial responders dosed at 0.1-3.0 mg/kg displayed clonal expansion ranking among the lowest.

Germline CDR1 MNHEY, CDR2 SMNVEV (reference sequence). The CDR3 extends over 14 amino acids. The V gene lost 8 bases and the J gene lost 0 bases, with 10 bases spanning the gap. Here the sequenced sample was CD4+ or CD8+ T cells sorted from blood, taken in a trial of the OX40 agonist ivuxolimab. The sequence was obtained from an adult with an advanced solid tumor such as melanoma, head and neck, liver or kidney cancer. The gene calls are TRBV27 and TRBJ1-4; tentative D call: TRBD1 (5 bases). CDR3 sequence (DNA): TGTGCCAGCCAGTTGGGGGCAACTAATGAAAAACTGTTTTTT. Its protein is CASQLGATNEKLFF. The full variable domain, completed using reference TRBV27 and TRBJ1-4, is EAQVTQNPRYLITVTGKKLTVTCSQNMNHEYMSWYRQDPGLGLRQIYYSMNVEVTDKGDVPEGYKVSRKEKRNFPLILESPSPNQTSLYFCASQLGATNEKLFFGSGTQLSVL.